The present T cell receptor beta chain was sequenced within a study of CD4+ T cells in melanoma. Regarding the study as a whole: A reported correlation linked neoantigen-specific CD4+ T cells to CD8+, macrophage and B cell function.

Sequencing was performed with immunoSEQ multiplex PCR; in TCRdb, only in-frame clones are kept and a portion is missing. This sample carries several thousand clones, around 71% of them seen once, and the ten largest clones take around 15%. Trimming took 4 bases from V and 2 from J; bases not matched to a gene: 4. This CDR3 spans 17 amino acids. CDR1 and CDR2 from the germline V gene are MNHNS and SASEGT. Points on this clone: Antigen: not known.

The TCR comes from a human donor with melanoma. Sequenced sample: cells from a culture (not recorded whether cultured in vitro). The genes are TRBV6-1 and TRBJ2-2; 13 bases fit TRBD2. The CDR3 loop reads CASSARTSGGNTGELFF. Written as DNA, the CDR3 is TGTGCCAGCAGTGCCAGGACTAGCGGGGGAAACACCGGGGAGCTGTTTTTT.